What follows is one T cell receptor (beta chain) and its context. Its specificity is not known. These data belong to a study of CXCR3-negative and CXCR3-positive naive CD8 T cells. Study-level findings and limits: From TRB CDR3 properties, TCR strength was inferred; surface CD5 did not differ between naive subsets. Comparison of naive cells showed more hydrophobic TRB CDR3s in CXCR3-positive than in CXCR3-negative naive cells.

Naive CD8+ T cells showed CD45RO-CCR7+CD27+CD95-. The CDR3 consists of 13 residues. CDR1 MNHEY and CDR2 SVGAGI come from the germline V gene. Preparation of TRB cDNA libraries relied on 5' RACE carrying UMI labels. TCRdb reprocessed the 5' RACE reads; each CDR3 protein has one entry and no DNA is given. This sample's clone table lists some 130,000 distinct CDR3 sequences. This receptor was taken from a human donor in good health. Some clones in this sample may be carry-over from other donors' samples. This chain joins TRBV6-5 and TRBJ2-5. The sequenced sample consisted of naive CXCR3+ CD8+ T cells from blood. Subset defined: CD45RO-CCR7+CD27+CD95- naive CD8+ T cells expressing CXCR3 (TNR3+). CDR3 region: CASSYSVWETQYF.